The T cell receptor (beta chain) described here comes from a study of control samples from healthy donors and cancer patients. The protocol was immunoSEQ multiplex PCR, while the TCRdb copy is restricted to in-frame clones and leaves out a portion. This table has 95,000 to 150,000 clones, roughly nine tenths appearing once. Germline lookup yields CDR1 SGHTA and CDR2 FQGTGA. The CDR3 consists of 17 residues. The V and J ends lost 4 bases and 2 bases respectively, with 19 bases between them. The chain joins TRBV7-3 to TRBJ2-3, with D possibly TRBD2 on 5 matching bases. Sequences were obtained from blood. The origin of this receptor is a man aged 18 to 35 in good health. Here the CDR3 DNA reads TGTGCCAGCAGCTCACTACCCAGTGACGACTACACAGATACGCAGTATTTT. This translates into CASSSLPSDDYTDTQYF.